This TCR beta chain was captured by sequencing in a study of STAT5B mutations in CD4+ large granular lymphocyte leukemia. Study-wide points: Without putative leukemic clones, patient CD4-sorted repertoires remained more clonal than healthy CD4+ repertoires. No patients shared main leukemic clonotypes, though about 25% appeared at low frequency elsewhere.

CDR1 and CDR2 (germline): SGHAT, FQNNGV. With V trimmed by 5 bases and J by 8 bases, 7 bases remained unmatched. The CDR3 contains 14 residues. On this clone itself: Its target is not known.

Sequencing was performed with immunoSEQ multiplex PCR; in TCRdb, only in-frame clones are kept and a portion is missing. The sample has about 24,000 clones; less than 80% are singletons. This receptor was identified in a human donor in good health. The sequenced sample consisted of CD4+ T cells from blood buffy coats. This sequence joins TRBV11-2 and TRBJ1-4, with TRBD1 matching 8 bases. The CDR3 is CASSPTGGAEKLFF. The CDR3 DNA sequence: TGTGCCAGCAGCCCCACAGGGGGAGCCGAAAAACTGTTTTTT.